This T cell receptor beta chain came from a study of blood T cell repertoires in COVID-19. The CDR3 runs 14 residues. CDR1 SEHNR and CDR2 FQNEAQ come from the germline V gene (reference sequence). Deletions cut 1 base from V and 4 bases from J, with 8 bases between. Profiled with immunoSEQ multiplex PCR; TCRdb holds only in-frame clones, not every one. The table has fewer than 250,000 clones, around four fifths seen once. The chain couples TRBV7-9 to TRBJ1-5; maybe TRBD1 (6 bases). The sample taken for sequencing was peripheral blood. The sequence was obtained from a middle-aged man with acute or convalescent COVID-19. This CDR3 reads CASSLEGGNQPQHF. CDR3 in DNA: TGTGCCAGCAGCTTAGAAGGGGGTAATCAGCCCCAGCATTTT.